Presented here are 2 T cell receptor beta chains from one specimen sequenced in a study of cytomegalovirus exposure and HLA in healthy donors. This PCR relied on a set of 60 Vbeta primers and 13 Jbeta primers. Method: immunoSEQ multiplex PCR; TCRdb's copy keeps in-frame clones and lacks some. The sample yields 160,000 or so clones, 72% seen once. The specimen sequenced was PBMCs. These receptors were collected from a human donor in good health.

Only one count was recorded for this clone. This chain links TRBV7-3 with TRBJ2-2; 8 bases align to TRBD1. The germline V gene has CDR1 SGHTA and CDR2 FQGTGA. The CDR3 sequence is 16 residues long. Germline trimming cut 5 bases from V and 2 bases from J; bases unmatched to any gene: 7. The CDR3 region has the DNA TGTGCCAGCAGCCAACCCAGGGGGCCAAACACCGGGGAGCTGTTTTTT. It is translated as CASSQPRGPNTGELFF.

This clone showed up just a few times. The chain is built from TRBV4-1 and TRBJ1-2; 8 nucleotides match TRBD1. V lost 4 bases, J lost 3 bases, and 4 bases stayed unmatched. The CDR3 totals 14 residues. Germline CDR1 MGHRA, CDR2 YSYEKL. The CDR3 DNA sequence: TGCGCCAGCAGCCCCTTGGACAGGGACTATGGCTACACCTTC. Translation: CASSPLDRDYGYTF.